This TCR beta chain comes out of a study of CD8 T cells in ankylosing spondylitis. Study results and limitations: Ankylosing spondylitis blood seemed to carry a telltale TCR beta motif made of eight highly homologous variants.

The CDR3 spans 14 residues. The V end lost 5 bases, the J end lost 3 bases, and 11 bases lay between the germline ends. The germline gives CDR1 MGHDK, CDR2 SYGVNS. Scientists made TCR beta libraries using quantitative 5'-RACE with molecular barcodes. TCRdb redid the calling of the 5' RACE reads with MiXCR, one entry per CDR3 protein. The sample holds 100,000 to 150,000 distinct CDR3 sequences, 15% to 20% seen once. The sample holds a few counts of this clonotype. Its antigen is as yet unknown. The source material was blood, either unsorted or a sorted T cell fraction (not recorded which). The chain combines TRBV25-1 with TRBJ1-5, with a weak D call TRBD1 (6 bases). This sequence was found in a male donor with ankylosing spondylitis. CDR3 sequence: CASSQGFLNQPQHF. CDR3 bases: TGTGCCAGCAGTCAGGGGTTCCTCAATCAGCCCCAGCATTTT.